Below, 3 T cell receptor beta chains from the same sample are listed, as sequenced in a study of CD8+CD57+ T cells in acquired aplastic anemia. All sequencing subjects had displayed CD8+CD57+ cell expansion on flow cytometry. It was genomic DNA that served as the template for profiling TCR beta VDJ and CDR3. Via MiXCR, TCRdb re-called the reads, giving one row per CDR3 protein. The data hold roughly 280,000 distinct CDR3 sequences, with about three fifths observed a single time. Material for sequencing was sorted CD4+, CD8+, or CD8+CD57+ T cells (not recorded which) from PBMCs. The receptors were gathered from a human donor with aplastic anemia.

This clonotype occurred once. The CDR3 is CASSLALQGADGYTF. In DNA form, the CDR3 reads TGTGCCAGCAGCTTGGCCTTACAGGGGGCCGATGGCTACACCTTC. J is TRBJ1-2 and V is TRBV5-6; 9 bases are a match to TRBD1. Germline lookup yields CDR1 SGHDT and CDR2 YYEEEE. The CDR3 totals 15 residues. V was pared by 0 bases and J by 6 bases, with 6 bases of the junction left unmatched. Full variable domain (missing parts from reference TRBV5-6 and TRBJ1-2): DAGVTQSPTHLIKTRGQQVTLRCSPKSGHDTVSWYQQALGQGPQFIFQYYEEEERQRGNFPDRFSGHQFPNYSSELNVNALLLGDSALYLCASSLALQGADGYTFGSGTRLTVV.

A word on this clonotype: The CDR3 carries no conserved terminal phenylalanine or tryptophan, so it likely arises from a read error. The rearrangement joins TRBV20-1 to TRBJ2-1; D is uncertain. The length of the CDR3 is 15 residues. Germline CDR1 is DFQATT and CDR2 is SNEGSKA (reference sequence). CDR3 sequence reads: CSARDGKVTYKEQFS. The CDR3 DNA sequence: TGCAGTGCTAGAGATGGAAAGGTTACCTACAAAGAGCAGTTCTCC.

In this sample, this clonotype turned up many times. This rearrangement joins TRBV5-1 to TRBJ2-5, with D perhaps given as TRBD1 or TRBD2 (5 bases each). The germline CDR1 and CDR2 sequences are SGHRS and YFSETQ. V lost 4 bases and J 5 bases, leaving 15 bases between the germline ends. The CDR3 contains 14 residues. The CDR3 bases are TGCGCCAGCAGCCGGGGACCCGGAGAGGAGACCCAGTACTTC. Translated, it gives CASSRGPGEETQYF.